The rows below give T cell receptor beta chains drawn from one sample of a study of patients and donors after allogeneic stem cell transplantation. TCRdb used MiXCR to reprocess the RT-PCR reads, holding one entry per CDR3 protein. The sample consists of over 4,000 distinct CDR3 sequences, around 24% of them appearing once. The sample consisted of blood, either unsorted or a sorted T cell fraction (not recorded which). These receptors all come from a human donor who was either an allogeneic HSCT recipient or a stem cell or donor lymphocyte infusion donor (not recorded which). It is not recorded whose cells these are; they may come from a transplant donor. Both conserved end residues are part of each CDR3. A D gene is named only where the DNA matches it firmly. Clone size is given for some rows only: seen once, a few or many times, or a class if the clone is expanded.

-	TRBV18	13	-	TRBJ1-5	CASSRGSNQPQHF	TGTGCCAGCTCTCGGGGGAGCAATCAGCCCCAGCATTTT
-	TRBV20-1	14	few	TRBJ2-3	CSARWGLRTDTQYF	TGCAGTGCTAGATGGGGGTTGAGGACAGATACGCAGTATTTT
-	TRBV6-5	13	few	TRBJ2-7	CASRRQSPYEQYF	TGTGCCAGCCGGAGGCAGAGCCCCTACGAGCAGTACTTC
-	TRBV6-2/TRBV6-3	13	few	TRBJ2-1	CASRYGYYNEQFF	TGTGCCAGCAGGTATGGGTACTACAATGAGCAGTTCTTC
-	TRBV18	14	large	TRBJ2-5	CASSPGAGQETQYF	TGTGCCAGCTCACCAGGCGCAGGGCAGGAGACCCAGTACTTC
-	TRBV5-1	14	large	TRBJ1-2	CASSPRTANYGYTF	TGCGCCAGCAGCCCGAGGACAGCCAACTATGGCTACACCTTC
-	TRBV7-2	12	medium-sized	TRBJ2-1	CASSSGANEQFF	TGTGCCAGCAGCTCCGGGGCGAATGAGCAGTTCTTC
-	TRBV30	13	-	TRBJ2-7	CAWSVQGRGEQYF	TGTGCCTGGAGTGTACAGGGAAGGGGCGAGCAGTACTTC
-	TRBV2	12	few	TRBJ2-2	CASSDENGELFF	TGTGCCAGCAGTGATGAGAACGGGGAGCTGTTTTTT
TRBD1	TRBV11-3	15	few	TRBJ1-1	CASSFDRGSNTEAFF	TGTGCCAGCAGCTTCGACAGGGGATCGAACACTGAAGCTTTCTTT
-	TRBV6-6	14	few	TRBJ2-7	CASSLLGSDYEQYF	TGTGCCAGCAGCCTGCTAGGGTCTGACTACGAGCAGTACTTC
-	TRBV7-8	18	-	TRBJ1-2	CASSLVLRFGRTNYGYTF	TGTGCCAGCAGCTTAGTTCTGCGATTCGGGCGAACTAACTATGGCTACACCTTC
-	TRBV11-2	14	-	TRBJ1-1	CASSFGGTNTEAFF	TGTGCCAGCAGCTTCGGGGGTACGAACACTGAAGCTTTCTTT
-	TRBV20-1	15	few	TRBJ2-1	CSANGRGVDYNEQFF	TGCAGTGCTAACGGGCGGGGTGTGGACTACAATGAGCAGTTCTTC
-	TRBV6-5	13	-	TRBJ1-2	CASRPTVNYGYTF	TGTGCCAGCAGGCCCACAGTTAACTATGGCTACACCTTC
TRBD2	TRBV20-1	15	few	TRBJ2-1	CSALRGSGMANEQFF	TGCAGTGCTCTCCGCGGTAGCGGGATGGCAAATGAGCAGTTCTTC
TRBD1	TRBV12-3/TRBV12-4	13	-	TRBJ1-4	CASTGTGKEKLFF	TGTGCCAGCACCGGGACAGGGAAGGAAAAACTGTTTTTT
TRBD1	TRBV20-1	13	few	TRBJ2-7	CSAIGQGIYEQYF	TGCAGTGCGATAGGACAGGGTATTTACGAGCAGTACTTC
TRBD1	TRBV5-5	16	few	TRBJ1-4	CASSLDRDREPEKLFF	TGTGCCAGCAGCTTGGATCGGGACAGGGAGCCTGAAAAACTGTTTTTT
TRBD1	TRBV11-3	14	few	TRBJ1-2	CASSLHRGDYGYTF	TGTGCCAGCAGCTTACACAGGGGCGACTATGGCTACACCTTC
TRBD1	TRBV6-6	15	few	TRBJ2-4	CASRNRGDAKNIQYF	TGTGCCAGCAGAAACAGGGGTGATGCCAAAAACATTCAGTACTTC
-	TRBV11-2	16	-	TRBJ1-2	CASSYGRGGGGYGYTF	TGTGCCAGCAGTTACGGCCGCGGGGGCGGCGGCTATGGCTACACCTTC
TRBD1	TRBV7-2	15	-	TRBJ1-2	CASSSGTGLKDGYTF	TGTGCCAGCAGCTCAGGGACAGGGTTGAAAGATGGCTACACCTTC